This T cell receptor beta chain derives from a study of CD8 T cells in ankylosing spondylitis. Study-wide results and limits: Typical of ankylosing spondylitis blood, it appeared, was a TCR beta motif of eight highly homologous variants.

This clonotype was seen ten or more times. Its antigen is not known. 5'-RACE, quantitative and with molecular barcodes, yielded the TCR beta libraries. TCRdb redid the calling of the 5' RACE reads with MiXCR, one entry per CDR3 protein. Here the sample spans roughly 250,000 distinct CDR3 sequences, 8% to 9.5% being singletons. The origin of this receptor is a male donor with ankylosing spondylitis or in good health (not recorded which). Sequenced sample: blood, either unsorted or a sorted T cell fraction (not recorded which).

The CDR3 protein is CSARGVGLTDTQYF. The CDR3 nucleotides read TGCAGTGCTAGAGGAGTAGGGCTTACAGATACGCAGTATTTT. The rearrangement uses TRBV20-1 and TRBJ2-3; D gene ambiguous. The CDR3 sequence is 14 residues long. V lost 1 base to trimming and J lost 3 bases, with 11 bases between them. Germline loops: CDR1 DFQATT, CDR2 SNEGSKA (reference sequence).